Detailed here is one TCR beta chain. There is no known antigen for this receptor. No much larger clonotype is one base removed from it; base qualities were not supplied. This sample is part of a study of blood T cell repertoires in COVID-19 (dated by TCRdb to 2018 to 2020). With regard to the full study: Samples covering the acute and convalescent phases of COVID-19 were provided by collaborators in the United States, Italy and Spain. The repertoires were made available in a free public database intended to serve as a resource for research on the immune response to SARS-CoV-2. The prospective study material was composed of cDNA or gDNA derived from T cells, B-cell-depleted T cells, or PBMCs. Samples were obtained from the ongoing ImmuneRACE study (first 160 participants) and from some 1,200 subjects provided by 6 global collaborators. A de-identified subject ID, COVID-19 status, age in years and sex were almost always included in the sample metadata. Subjects who had been exposed to COVID-19, were actively infected with it, or had recovered from it provided the deeply sampled blood TCRbeta repertoires that made up the dataset. Where HLA class I and class II types were available, the types were taken from metadata supplied by the sample provider, not from assay-based typing.

In Seattle, one collaborating source enrolled patients while the infection was active and tracked those patients longitudinally over the course of disease. Each collaborating institution followed its own protocols to collect whole blood in K2EDTA tubes. For TCRbeta analysis, collaborators shipped samples as frozen whole blood, isolated PBMCs, or DNA extracted from either of those sample types. TCRbeta CDR3 regions were amplified from genomic DNA by means of the immunoSEQ Assay, a bias-controlled multiplex PCR. From the authors' description of their analysis: The number of nucleated cells in each sample was estimated by amplification of reference gene primers within the assay. To quantify the absolute abundance of each unique TCRbeta CDR3 rearrangement, sequence reads were collapsed and filtered. For each sample, productive Simpson clonality was calculated as the square root of Simpson's diversity index over productive rearrangements. TCRdb took over this immuneACCESS table, retaining in-frame rearrangements with V and J assigned. Such tables are incomplete; in checked studies, under half of the missing clones stem from an unresolved V gene, and the remainder is unexplained. V, J and clone size are those of that table, while D and trimming were read from the DNA. The sample table holds 220,000 or so clones, of which 85% to 90% were seen once. The ten largest clones add up to roughly a tenth of the sample.

What the authors observed across the whole study: Clinical and demographic metadata were provided uncurated, with the amount varying by source and participant.

V is pared back by 4 bases and J by 3 bases, with 14 bases lying between the germline termini. From the germline V gene, CDR1 is MDHEN and CDR2 is SYDVKM. The CDR3 measures 15 amino acids from cysteine to phenylalanine. This entry keeps only the CDR3 DNA: 45 bases, framed from base 1. Sample: peripheral blood. The source of this sequence is a woman aged 50 to 60 with COVID-19, enrolled during active disease. The chain uses TRBV28 and TRBJ2-3, with TRBD2 tentatively as D gene (7 bases match). The bases are TGTGCCAGCAGTTCTACGGGGGGCGGGACAGATACGCAGTATTTT. Its protein product is CASSSTGGGTDTQYF.